Shown below are 15 T cell receptor beta chains from a single sample sequenced in a study of blood T cell repertoires in COVID-19. Profiled with immunoSEQ multiplex PCR; TCRdb holds only in-frame clones, not every one. The table shows 20,000 to 25,000 clones, with 70% to 90% occurring only once. Sequenced material: peripheral blood. The receptors were gathered from a woman older than 75 with active COVID-19.

The genes are TRBV27 and TRBJ2-1; D possibly corresponds to TRBD2 (5 bases). The germline CDR1 and CDR2 sequences are MNHEY and SMNVEV (reference sequence). Trimming cost V 4 bases and J 3 bases, with 10 bases left between them. The length of the CDR3 is 14 residues. CDR3 sequence reads: CASSYRGNYNEQFF. The CDR3 DNA reads as TGTGCCAGCAGTTACCGGGGTAACTACAATGAGCAGTTCTTC.

This rearrangement joins TRBV12-5 to TRBJ2-1; D possibly corresponds to TRBD2 (6 bases). The CDR3 runs 15 residues. V was trimmed by 5 bases and J by 3 bases, leaving 14 bases between them. Germline CDR1 and CDR2: LGHNT and FRNRAP. The CDR3 nucleotides read TGTGCTAGTGGTCCCGGGGCGGGGATCTACAATGAGCAGTTCTTC. Protein product: CASGPGAGIYNEQFF.

J is TRBJ1-4 and V is TRBV30; 8 bases match TRBD1. J lost 7 bases, V lost 2 bases, and 9 bases had no gene match. The germline V gene has CDR1 GTSNPN and CDR2 SVGIG (reference sequence). CDR3 length: 15 residues. As DNA, the CDR3 is TGTGCCTGGAGTCTACGGGGCGGGACAGGTGAAAAACTGTTTTTT. Residues: CAWSLRGGTGEKLFF.

The chain couples TRBV2 to TRBJ1-5, with D maybe TRBD1 (6 bases). The CDR3 has 12 residues. V was cut by 8 bases and J by 6 bases, with 11 bases left in between. Germline V gives CDR1 SNHLY, CDR2 FYNNEI. The CDR3 nucleotides read TGTGCCAGCGGGGGGGGCGGTCAGCCCCAGCATTTT. Its protein product is CASGGGGQPQHF.

V gene TRBV12-3 or TRBV12-4 combines with J gene TRBJ1-2, with 8 bases matching TRBD1. The CDR3 is 13 amino acids. Trimming cost V 6 bases and J 0 bases; bases outside gene matches: 0. The CDR3 DNA reads as TGTGCCAGCAGGACAGGGGCTAACTATGGCTACACCTTC. Encoded protein: CASRTGANYGYTF.

V gene TRBV5-1 combines with J gene TRBJ2-7, with TRBD2 as a possible D gene (5 bases). Trimming stripped 1 base from V and 7 bases from J, with 15 bases between. CDR1 and CDR2 (germline): SGHRS, YFSETQ. CDR3 length equals 14 residues. The CDR3 region is CASSLPAAGSEQYF. The CDR3, as DNA: TGCGCCAGCAGCTTGCCGGCCGCGGGCTCTGAGCAGTACTTC.

The chain has TRBV30 and TRBJ1-5, with D unresolved. V gave up 3 bases and J gave up 6 bases, with 12 bases separating them. Germline V gene lookup returns CDR1 GTSNPN and CDR2 SVGIG (reference sequence). This CDR3 region has 13 residues. The CDR3 reads CAWSRRGIQPQHF. In nucleotides, the CDR3 is TGTGCCTGGAGCAGGAGAGGGATTCAGCCCCAGCATTTT.

The chain joins TRBV30 to TRBJ1-2, with 7 bases aligning to TRBD1. V lost 5 bases to trimming and J lost 6 bases; unmatched junction nucleotides: 6. CDR3 length: 12 residues. Germline V CDR1 and CDR2: GTSNPN, SVGIG (reference sequence). DNA for the CDR3: TGTGCCTGGGAGGGGGCGTCCGATGGCTACACCTTC. As protein: CAWEGASDGYTF.

This sequence joins TRBV24-1 and TRBJ2-3; 16 bases align to TRBD2. The J segment lost 0 bases and the V segment lost 8 bases, leaving 7 bases of the junction unmatched. CDR1 and CDR2 from the germline V gene are KGHDR and SFDVKD. The CDR3 is made up of 18 amino acids. The CDR3 DNA is TGTGCCACCAACTTCGGGACTAGCGGGGGGGCTAGCACAGATACGCAGTATTTT. Its protein product is CATNFGTSGGASTDTQYF.

The CDR3 is CASSPTSGGANEQFF. Written as DNA, the CDR3 is TGTGCCAGCTCACCGACTAGCGGGGGGGCCAATGAGCAGTTCTTC. The chain couples TRBV18 to TRBJ2-1, with 14 bases that match TRBD2. CDR3 length equals 15 residues. The trim removed 3 bases at V and 6 bases at J, leaving 1 base unmatched. Germline CDR1 reads KGHSH; CDR2 reads LQKENI.

The genes are TRBV7-9 and TRBJ2-2; TRBD2 is a possible D gene (6 bases). The CDR3 length is 14 residues. Germline V CDR1 and CDR2: SEHNR, FQNEAQ (reference sequence). With 8 bases removed from V and 2 bases from J, the gap between germline ends came to 12 bases. Here the CDR3 DNA reads TGTGCCAGCCGGGACTCTATCAACACCGGGGAGCTGTTTTTT. The encoded protein is CASRDSINTGELFF.

This clone was counted once. The CDR3 reads CASSSATGTGADEQYF. CDR3 bases: TGTGCCAGCAGCTCGGCTACCGGGACAGGGGCCGACGAGCAGTACTTC. This chain uses TRBV11-3 with TRBJ2-7; TRBD1 agrees at 10 bases. The CDR3 extends over 16 amino acids. Germline CDR1 SGHNT, CDR2 YENEEA. Germline trimming cut 4 bases from V and 5 bases from J; bases unmatched to any gene: 11.

The CDR3 bases are TGTGCCAGCAGTACCCGGACAGGGGGTTTCGGCGAGCAGTACTTC. It translates to CASSTRTGGFGEQYF. This chain links TRBV6-2 or TRBV6-3 with TRBJ2-7; 10 nucleotides agree with TRBD1. The junction had 10 bases not matched to a gene; V was cut back by 5 bases and J by 6 bases. This CDR3 spans 15 amino acids. Germline V gene data show CDR1 as MNHEY and CDR2 as SVGEGT.

The genes are TRBV10-2 and TRBJ1-4; possibly TRBD1 for D (5 bases). Germline V lookup: CDR1 WSHSY, CDR2 SAAADI. This CDR3 is built from 14 residues. V lost 0 bases to trimming and J lost 7 bases, with 9 bases between them. CDR3 region: CASSESRRGEKLFF. The CDR3 DNA is TGCGCCAGCAGTGAGTCGAGGAGGGGTGAAAAACTGTTTTTT.

The rearrangement uses TRBV18 and TRBJ2-3, with 9 positions matching TRBD2. V gave up 5 bases and J gave up 4 bases; unmatched junction bases: 4. Germline CDR1 KGHSH, CDR2 LQKENI. There are 14 residues in the CDR3. The DNA of the CDR3 is TGTGCCAGCTCAAAGGCGGGAGGGCCAGATACGCAGTATTTT. Protein product: CASSKAGGPDTQYF.